Below are 18 T cell receptor beta chains sequenced from a single sample in a study of blood T cells in healthy people across ages (dated by TCRdb to between 2014 and 2017). Library construction relied on 5' RACE. These reads were obtained on an Illumina HiSeq 2500. A second PCR of roughly 6 to 12 cycles was performed with a sample-barcoded 5' primer and a J-beta primer mix. Clones were called with MiXCR by TCRdb after fastp trimmed the public reads at Q25, and only in-frame beta chains were retained. Here each entry gathers all rows of one CDR3 protein and keeps the most common genes and DNA. This sample is represented by 1.5 million to 2 million distinct CDR3 sequences; 28% of them were singletons. Over 7% of the sample comes from the top ten. Input material: blood. The receptors were gathered from a woman aged 30 to 39 in good health.

The J gene is TRBJ2-1, the V gene TRBV20-1; D is perhaps TRBD1 (6 bases). The CDR3 loop spans 14 amino acids. Trimming shortened V by 1 base and J by 8 bases, and 15 bases separated the two germline ends. Germline-derived CDR1 and CDR2 are DFQATT and SNEGSKA (reference sequence). Here the CDR3 reads CSARVRPPGDEQFF. The CDR3 region has the DNA TGCAGTGCTAGAGTCAGGCCCCCAGGGGATGAGCAGTTCTTC.

In its sample, this clonotype was seen a few times. This chain joins TRBV12-3 or TRBV12-4 and TRBJ2-2; 7 bases fit TRBD1. The CDR3 is 14 amino acids. Unmatched junction bases numbered 7, after V lost 5 bases and J lost 7 bases. The CDR3 sequence: CASSQQQGYGELFF. The CDR3 DNA is TGTGCCAGCAGTCAGCAACAGGGGTACGGGGAGCTGTTTTTT.

This clonotype was seen a handful of times. The rearrangement joins TRBV29-1 to TRBJ1-1, with TRBD1 matching over 9 bases. Per the germline V gene, CDR1 is SQVTM and CDR2 is ANQGSEA. The CDR3 loop spans 11 amino acids. With 8 bases clipped from V and 4 bases from J, the junction kept 2 bases outside the gene matches. This chain's CDR3 is CSLTGGTEAFF. The CDR3 DNA reads as TGCAGCTTGACAGGGGGCACTGAAGCTTTCTTT.

The chain couples TRBV20-1 to TRBJ2-6; D unclear. In germline, CDR1 is DFQATT, CDR2 SNEGSKA (reference sequence). This CDR3 spans 11 amino acids. Trimming removed 4 bases from V and 5 bases from J, with 3 bases in between. The CDR3 protein is CSAIRANVLTF. The CDR3 DNA follows: TGCAGTGCTATCAGGGCCAACGTCCTGACTTTC.

This clonotype was observed a single time. The V gene is TRBV18, the J gene TRBJ2-1; D not certain. V lost 2 bases to trimming and J lost 5 bases, with 13 bases between them. The CDR3 length is 15 residues. The germline gives CDR1 KGHSH, CDR2 LQKENI. CDR3 loop: CASSPYQIRNNEQFF. CDR3 DNA sequence: TGTGCCAGCTCACCATATCAGATCCGGAACAATGAGCAGTTCTTC.

This clonotype has a count of ten or more. The chain carries TRBV29-1 and TRBJ2-1; the D gene is possibly TRBD2 (6 bases). V lost 7 bases and J lost 0, with 16 bases in between. From germline, CDR1 is SQVTM and CDR2 ANQGSEA. This CDR3 is built from 15 residues. CDR3 DNA: TGCAGCGCCCCCCTCGGGGGATTCTCCTACAATGAGCAGTTCTTC. This codes for CSAPLGGFSYNEQFF.

This clonotype was found many times. The chain combines TRBV12-3 or TRBV12-4 with TRBJ2-7, with TRBD2 matching over 11 bases. The CDR3 runs to 14 residues. The trim removed 6 bases at V and 5 bases at J, leaving 6 bases unmatched. CDR3 in amino acids: CASSIAGGPHEQYF. The CDR3 region has the DNA TGTGCCAGCAGCATAGCGGGAGGGCCCCACGAGCAGTACTTC.

This clonotype was counted only a few times. The gene calls are TRBV2 and TRBJ2-3; D gene unclear. The CDR3 contains 16 residues. Germline V gene lookup returns CDR1 SNHLY and CDR2 FYNNEI. Deletions cut 3 bases from V and 4 bases from J, with 17 bases between. CDR3 loop: CASSESHSPGADTQYF. CDR3 nucleotides: TGTGCCAGCAGTGAGTCGCACTCCCCTGGAGCAGATACGCAGTATTTT.

This clonotype was counted ten times or more. This sequence joins TRBV6-6 and TRBJ2-5; 8 bases agree with TRBD2. Germline trimming cut 2 bases from V and 4 bases from J; bases unmatched to any gene: 3. Germline CDR1 is MNHNY and CDR2 is SVGAGI (reference sequence). The CDR3 length is 14 residues. CDR3 region: CASSYLAGGETQYF. In DNA, the CDR3 is TGTGCCAGCAGTTACCTAGCGGGCGGAGAGACCCAGTACTTC.

This clonotype was found a few times. The V gene is TRBV9, the J gene TRBJ2-3; 7 bases match TRBD2. Germline loops: CDR1 SGDLS, CDR2 YYNGEE. The CDR3 spans 15 residues. V lost 4 bases, J lost 6 bases, and 11 bases stayed unmatched. CDR3 sequence reads: CASSLAGLNGDTQYF. The CDR3, as DNA: TGTGCCAGCAGCTTAGCGGGCTTGAACGGGGATACGCAGTATTTT.

V and J are TRBV28 and TRBJ1-2; D remains unclear. Germline assignment: CDR1 MDHEN and CDR2 SYDVKM. The ends were cut back, 4 bases at V and 2 bases at J, with 17 bases in the middle. The CDR3 length is 16 residues. The CDR3 loop reads CASSSSVGRANYGYTF. CDR3 coding DNA: TGTGCCAGCAGTTCCTCCGTCGGGAGGGCGAACTATGGCTACACCTTC.

This clonotype has ten or more counts. The chain links TRBV7-2 to TRBJ1-2, with D hard to call. Trimming stripped 1 base from V and 4 bases from J, with 13 bases between. The CDR3 loop spans 15 amino acids. The germline gives CDR1 SGHTA, CDR2 FQGNSA. The CDR3 sequence: CASSLGSDTSYGYTF. The CDR3 nucleotides are TGTGCCAGCAGCTTAGGGAGTGACACTTCCTATGGCTACACCTTC.

J is TRBJ2-7 and V is TRBV3-1, with 8 bases aligning to TRBD2. The CDR3 totals 14 residues. Per germline, CDR1 LGHDT and CDR2 YNNKEL (reference sequence). V trimming: 4 bases; J trimming: 10 bases; junction bases outside the gene matches: 12. The CDR3: CASSLRGSGDSQYF. The CDR3 DNA is TGTGCCAGCAGCCTGCGTGGTAGCGGGGATAGTCAGTACTTC.

This clonotype was counted ten times or more. The J gene is TRBJ2-1, the V gene TRBV10-3; D might be TRBD2 (6 bases). Germline V gene sequence: CDR1 ENHRY, CDR2 SYGVKD. The ends were cut back, 7 bases at V and 0 bases at J, with 16 bases in the middle. The CDR3 sequence is 16 residues long. CDR3 sequence: CAIKNSRESSYNEQFF. The CDR3 nucleotides are TGTGCCATCAAGAACTCTCGGGAGAGCTCCTACAATGAGCAGTTCTTC.

This clonotype was counted a few times. V usage is TRBV4-3 and J usage is TRBJ2-1; 8 nucleotides line up with TRBD2. V dropped 1 base and J dropped 0; count of bases not matched to a gene: 8. The CDR3 runs 18 residues. Germline V lookup: CDR1 LGHNA, CDR2 YSLEER. CDR3 region: CASSQGSGAGASYNEQFF. DNA for the CDR3: TGCGCCAGCAGCCAAGGATCAGGAGCGGGAGCCTCCTACAATGAGCAGTTCTTC.

This clonotype was counted a few times. This chain uses TRBV18 with TRBJ2-7; D gene ambiguous. V was pared by 0 bases and J by 0 bases, with 6 bases between. The CDR3 has 14 amino acids. Germline V lookup: CDR1 KGHSH, CDR2 LQKENI. The CDR3 DNA reads as TGTGCCAGCTCACCACCCGCGAACTCCTACGAGCAGTACTTC. As protein: CASSPPANSYEQYF.

This rearrangement joins TRBV7-9 to TRBJ1-4; D is ambiguous. The CDR3 loop spans 14 amino acids. The V end was cut by 4 bases, the J end by 1 base, with 7 bases between. CDR1 is SEHNR, CDR2 FQNEAQ, per germline (reference sequence). CDR3 sequence: CASSCHGTNEKLFF. For the CDR3, the DNA is TGTGCCAGCAGCTGCCACGGAACTAATGAAAAACTGTTTTTT.

This clonotype was counted ten times or more. The chain uses TRBV12-3 or TRBV12-4 and TRBJ1-6; the match to TRBD1 covers 7 bases. The V segment lost 6 bases and the J segment 8 bases; nucleotides outside the gene matches: 7. The CDR3 consists of 14 residues. This CDR3 is CASSLGTDYSPLHF. DNA of the CDR3: TGTGCCAGCAGCCTCGGGACAGACTATTCACCCCTCCACTTT.